This T cell receptor beta chain was retrieved from a study of OX40 agonist ivuxolimab in advanced cancers. As for the study more broadly: Ivuxolimab, which targeted the costimulatory receptor OX40 (CD134), was an agonistic, fully human IgG2 monoclonal antibody. Intravenous ivuxolimab was administered to patients every 2 weeks at six dose levels: 0.01, 0.1, 0.3, 1.5, 3 and 10 mg/kg. Among the 50 to 55 dose-escalation patients, 19 had hepatocellular carcinoma, 15 melanoma, 9 renal cell carcinoma and 9 head and neck cancer. The dose-escalation cohort was 80% to 90% male with a mean age of roughly 62 years, ranging from about 20 to 80. Prior anti-PD-1, anti-PD-L1 or anti-CTLA-4 therapy was permitted, and 30% to 45% of dose-escalation patients had received checkpoint inhibitors. Partial responses occurred in three dose-escalation patients: two with cutaneous melanoma and one with hepatocellular carcinoma. Peripheral TCRbeta sequencing aimed to test whether ivuxolimab altered TCR sequence diversity and caused clonal T-cell expansion. The paper reports the monotherapy dose-escalation portion (N of about 51 patients) of the phase I ivuxolimab trial. Overall results and qualifications from the work: Which antigens the clonally expanded peripheral T cells were specific for was not determined. Low levels of normalized T-cell clonal expansion were also seen in some patients who did not respond. On average, CD8+ T cells showed more expanded clones than CD4+ T cells after ivuxolimab. At doses of 0.1 to 3.0 mg/kg, clonal expansion of both CD4+ and CD8+ T cells in blood was seen between baseline and week 6. In the 0.1-3.0 mg/kg groups, partial responders were among the patients with the lowest normalized peripheral clonal expansion, particularly in CD8+ T cells.

To note about this clone: Its specific antigen is unknown. No quality values exist for individual bases; no much larger clone is one base distant.

Patients with a history of autoimmune disease or receiving systemic immunosuppression were excluded from the trial. Peripheral blood for TCR sequencing was collected from all dose cohorts at baseline, on cycle 4 day 1, and on cycle 7 day 1. Samples were obtained from an open-label, multicenter, first-in-human phase I dose-escalation trial of ivuxolimab. Adults with locally advanced or metastatic head and neck squamous cell, hepatocellular, melanoma or renal cell carcinoma were enrolled in the trial. CD4+ and CD8+ T cells were sorted separately from peripheral blood before TCR sequencing. Genomic DNA was isolated from the sorted cells so that the TCRbeta CDR3 region could be sequenced. TCRbeta CDR3 regions were sequenced using the immunoSEQ Assay. The table was pulled from immuneACCESS by TCRdb, which kept in-frame rearrangements only. Such tables lose some clones; where checked, under half of the loss comes from unresolved V genes, and the rest has no known cause. The sample has 55,000 to 90,000 clones on record, roughly 80% of them singletons. The ten top clones hold approximately 0.4% of the sample.

V ends up 3 bases short and J 2 bases short, with an unmatched junction base count of 1. The germline V gene provides CDR1 LGHNA and CDR2 YSLEER. There are 13 amino acids in the CDR3, from cysteine to phenylalanine inclusive. The CDR3 DNA has 39 bases and is translated from base 1. The TCR originated in an adult with an advanced solid tumor such as melanoma, head and neck, liver or kidney cancer. The sequenced sample was CD4+ or CD8+ T cells sorted from blood, obtained in a trial of the OX40 agonist ivuxolimab. The V and J segments used are TRBV4-3 and TRBJ2-7; TRBD1 matches 7 bases in the middle. The DNA reads TGCGCCAGCAGCCAGGGACAGACCTACGAGCAGTACTTC. This sequence encodes CASSQGQTYEQYF.